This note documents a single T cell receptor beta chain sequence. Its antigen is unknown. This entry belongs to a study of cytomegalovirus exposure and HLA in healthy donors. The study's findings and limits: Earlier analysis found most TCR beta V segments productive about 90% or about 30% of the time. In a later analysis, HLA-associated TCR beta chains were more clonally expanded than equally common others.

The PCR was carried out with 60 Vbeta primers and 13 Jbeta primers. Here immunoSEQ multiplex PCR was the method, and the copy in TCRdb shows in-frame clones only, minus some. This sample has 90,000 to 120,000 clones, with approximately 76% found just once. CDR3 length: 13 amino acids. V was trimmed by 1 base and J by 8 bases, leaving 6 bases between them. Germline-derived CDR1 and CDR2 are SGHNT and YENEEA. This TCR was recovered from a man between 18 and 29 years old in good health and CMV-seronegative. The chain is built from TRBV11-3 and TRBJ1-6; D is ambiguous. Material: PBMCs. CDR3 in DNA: TGTGCCAGCAGCTTAGGCGTTGATTCACCCCTCCACTTT. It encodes CASSLGVDSPLHF.